Listed here are 22 T cell receptor beta chains from one sample, sequenced in a study of cytomegalovirus exposure and HLA in healthy donors. PCR primers comprised 60 Vbeta and 13 Jbeta primers. The data were produced by immunoSEQ multiplex PCR, yet TCRdb's version contains in-frame clones alone and is incomplete. The sample shows around 230,000 clones, 78% of them seen only once. Sequenced: PBMCs. These receptor sequences come from a boy aged 5-17 years in good health and CMV-seronegative.

CDR3 DNA: TGCGCCAGCAGCTTAGGACTAGTGTACGAGCAGTACTTC. Translated: CASSLGLVYEQYF. The rearrangement joins TRBV4-1 to TRBJ2-7, with 7 positions matching TRBD2. V lost 5 bases and J lost 4; bases outside the gene matches: 5. CDR3 length: 13 residues. Looked up from germline, CDR1 is MGHRA and CDR2 is YSYEKL.

The chain couples TRBV7-9 to TRBJ2-3, with 8 bases fitting TRBD2. CDR1 is SEHNR and CDR2 is FQNEAQ in the germline V gene (reference sequence). This CDR3 contains 16 residues. Trimming cost V 5 bases and J 4 bases; bases outside gene matches: 11. CDR3 residues: CASSLPSGRAPDTQYF. In nucleotides, the CDR3 is TGTGCCAGCAGCCTACCGTCCGGGAGGGCCCCAGATACGCAGTATTTT.

This clone was picked up a small number of times. The V gene is TRBV7-2, the J gene TRBJ1-2; TRBD1 aligns across 9 bases. Germline-derived CDR1 and CDR2 are SGHTA and FQGNSA. J gave up 4 bases and V 5 bases, and 8 bases lay outside the gene matches. The CDR3 consists of 15 residues. CDR3 nucleotides: TGTGCCAGCAGCCCAGCCGGGACAGGGCCCTATGGCTACACCTTC. It specifies CASSPAGTGPYGYTF.

Only a few counts were recorded for this clone. V is TRBV14 and J is TRBJ2-7, with D perhaps matching TRBD2 (7 bases). The germline CDR1 and CDR2 sequences are SGHDN and FVKESK. The CDR3 contains 14 residues. The germline V and J ends were trimmed by 4 bases and 6 bases, with 16 bases remaining between them. DNA for the CDR3: TGTGCCAGCAGCCCGCGGGGGCGCGGTGGCGAGCAGTACTTC. This sequence encodes CASSPRGRGGEQYF.

V is TRBV7-9 and J is TRBJ2-2; TRBD2 matches 8 bases. From germline, CDR1 is SEHNR and CDR2 FQNEAQ (reference sequence). This CDR3 contains 18 residues. Trimming took 5 bases from V and 4 from J; bases not matched to a gene: 15. The CDR3 coding sequence is TGTGCCAGCAGCAAAGGATATGGCGGGGGGATGGCCACCGGGGAGCTGTTTTTT. Translating it yields CASSKGYGGGMATGELFF.

The chain couples TRBV29-1 to TRBJ1-1; 8 nucleotides align to TRBD1. There are 12 residues in the CDR3. V gave up 6 bases and J gave up 5 bases; unmatched junction bases: 5. Germline assignment: CDR1 SQVTM and CDR2 ANQGSEA. The CDR3 spells CSVETGVTEAFF. The CDR3 DNA follows: TGCAGCGTAGAGACAGGGGTGACTGAAGCTTTCTTT.

The chain is built from TRBV6-5 and TRBJ1-6, with no clear D. The germline CDR1 and CDR2 sequences are MNHEY and SVGAGI. The length of the CDR3 is 15 residues. Trimming took off 2 bases at V and 6 bases at J, with 11 bases between the two ends. The DNA for the CDR3 is TGTGCCAGCAGTTACGGGAGGAAGGGTAATTCACCCCTCCACTTT. Translated, it gives CASSYGRKGNSPLHF.

This chain uses TRBV2 with TRBJ2-3; D unresolved. This CDR3 comprises 11 residues. V lost 8 bases and J 6 bases, leaving 9 bases between the germline ends. Germline V CDR1 and CDR2: SNHLY, FYNNEI. The CDR3, as DNA: TGTGCCAGCTATGTGCGGGATACGCAGTATTTT. Translating it yields CASYVRDTQYF.

This chain connects TRBV13 to TRBJ2-1; the match to TRBD2 covers 9 bases. With 4 bases clipped from V and 6 bases from J, the junction kept 13 bases outside the gene matches. CDR1 PRHDT and CDR2 FYEKMQ come from the germline V gene (reference sequence). The length of the CDR3 is 17 residues. Here the CDR3 DNA reads TGTGCCAGCAGCTACCCGACCGCGGGAGGGCCCAGCAATGAGCAGTTCTTC. This codes for CASSYPTAGGPSNEQFF.

In regard to this clone: The same CDR3 can be traced to other DNA sequences in this sample. CDR3 protein: CASTTLIGGGYTEAFF. In DNA form, the CDR3 reads TGTGCCAGTACCACACTCATTGGGGGCGGATACACTGAAGCTTTCTTT. The V gene is TRBV19, the J gene TRBJ1-1; tentatively, D is TRBD1 (6 bases). Trimming took off 7 bases at V and 3 bases at J, with 21 bases between the two ends. Germline CDR1 and CDR2: LNHDA and SQIVND (reference sequence). The CDR3 is 16 residues long.

This clone was picked up a small number of times. The CDR3 reads CASTPAGSIMNTEAFF. The CDR3 coding sequence is TGTGCCAGTACACCTGCGGGGTCAATCATGAACACTGAAGCTTTCTTT. The chain carries TRBV19 and TRBJ1-1; D gene ambiguous. The V end was cut by 7 bases, the J end by 0 bases, with 18 bases between. This CDR3 comprises 16 residues. Germline CDR1 and CDR2: LNHDA and SQIVND (reference sequence).

J is TRBJ1-2 and V is TRBV6-1; 8 bases are shared with TRBD1. V shed 4 bases and J 2 bases; nucleotides not matched to a gene: 18. This CDR3 contains 19 residues. The germline gives CDR1 MNHNS, CDR2 SASEGT. CDR3 in DNA: TGTGCCAGCAGTGGGATCCAGGGGGCGCCGGACTTAGCGAACTATGGCTACACCTTC. The encoded protein is CASSGIQGAPDLANYGYTF.

The chain joins TRBV5-8 to TRBJ1-5, with 12 nucleotides matching TRBD1. V shed 2 bases and J 7 bases; nucleotides not matched to a gene: 10. CDR1 is SGHTS and CDR2 is YDEGEE in the germline V gene. CDR3 size: 17 residues. CDR3 amino acids: CASSFWDRGRWEQPQHF. CDR3 bases: TGTGCCAGCAGCTTTTGGGACAGGGGGCGATGGGAACAGCCCCAGCATTTT.

This clone has a handful of counts. The V gene is TRBV5-1, the J gene TRBJ2-2; TRBD1 matches 12 bases. Germline V gives CDR1 SGHRS, CDR2 YFSETQ. This CDR3 spans 14 amino acids. Losses at the gene ends were 7 bases for V and 11 bases for J; bases not matched to a gene: 9. CDR3 in amino acids: CASRPGQGARELFF. The DNA for the CDR3 is TGCGCCAGCCGCCCGGGACAGGGGGCTCGAGAGCTGTTTTTT.

CDR3 protein: CASSPTPRGRETQYF. The CDR3 bases are TGTGCCAGCAGCCCTACCCCCAGGGGGCGAGAGACCCAGTACTTC. The chain recombines TRBV7-9 with TRBJ2-5; 8 bases map to TRBD1. The trim removed 5 bases at V and 4 bases at J, leaving 9 bases unmatched. Per the germline V gene, CDR1 is SEHNR and CDR2 is FQNEAQ (reference sequence). The CDR3 has 15 residues.

The V call is TRBV9, the J call TRBJ1-1; maybe TRBD1 (5 bases). V dropped 4 bases and J dropped 0 bases, with 16 bases sitting between them. The CDR3 is 16 residues long. The germline V gene encodes CDR1 SGDLS and CDR2 YYNGEE. The CDR3 spells CASSTLGGGLNTEAFF. CDR3 bases: TGTGCCAGCAGCACCTTGGGGGGGGGATTGAACACTGAAGCTTTCTTT.

This clone has just a few counts. J is TRBJ1-2 and V is TRBV5-1; TRBD1 might be the D (5 bases). The germline CDR1 and CDR2 sequences are SGHRS and YFSETQ. The CDR3 totals 13 residues. The ends were cut back, 0 bases at V and 7 bases at J, with 10 bases in the middle. The CDR3 nucleotides are TGCGCCAGCAGCTTGGAGGGGACTGGTGGCTACACCTTC. It encodes CASSLEGTGGYTF. Full variable domain (rest looked up from reference TRBV5-1 and TRBJ1-2): KAGVTQTPRYLIKTRGQQVTLSCSPISGHRSVSWYQQTPGQGLQFLFEYFSETQRNKGNFPGRFSGRQFSNSRSEMNVSTLELGDSALYLCASSLEGTGGYTFGSGTRLTVV.

The chain combines TRBV7-9 with TRBJ2-3; possible D gene TRBD2, 5 bases. Germline V gene sequence: CDR1 SEHNR, CDR2 FQNEAQ (reference sequence). V was pared by 2 bases and J by 2 bases, with 11 bases between. This CDR3 has 15 residues. CDR3 DNA sequence: TGTGCCAGCAGCTTAATGGGAGCCTCCACAGATACGCAGTATTTT. Its protein product is CASSLMGASTDTQYF.

The V and J genes are TRBV5-4 and TRBJ1-5; unclear D gene. Deletions cut 2 bases from V and 2 bases from J, with 2 bases between. Per germline, CDR1 SGHNT and CDR2 YYREEE (reference sequence). This CDR3 contains 12 residues. The CDR3 sequence: CASSFGNQPQHF. In DNA form, the CDR3 reads TGTGCCAGCAGCTTCGGCAATCAGCCCCAGCATTTT.

This chain uses TRBV11-2 with TRBJ1-1; TRBD1 agrees at 9 bases. J lost 0 bases, V lost 6 bases, and 8 bases had no gene match. CDR3 length: 16 amino acids. CDR1 is SGHAT and CDR2 is FQNNGV in the germline V gene. The CDR3 sequence is CASSNLGTGMNTEAFF. As DNA, the CDR3 is TGTGCCAGCAGTAATCTCGGGACAGGGATGAACACTGAAGCTTTCTTT.

With respect to this clone: Other DNA sequences within the sample encode an identical CDR3. The chain couples TRBV5-6 to TRBJ2-7, with D maybe TRBD2 (6 bases). The CDR3 is made up of 16 amino acids. V was shortened by 4 bases and J by 0 bases, with 17 bases between the two germline ends. Germline V CDR1 and CDR2: SGHDT, YYEEEE. CDR3 nucleotides: TGTGCCAGCAGCCTGATTTTGCGGGGAAACTCCTACGAGCAGTACTTC. This codes for CASSLILRGNSYEQYF.

The chain links TRBV5-1 to TRBJ2-3; TRBD1 aligns across 7 bases. V shed 0 bases and J 2 bases; nucleotides not matched to a gene: 12. CDR1 and CDR2 from the germline V gene are SGHRS and YFSETQ. CDR3 length: 18 amino acids. This chain's CDR3 is CASSLEGGQTTATDTQYF. CDR3 in DNA: TGCGCCAGCAGCTTGGAAGGGGGACAGACCACCGCCACAGATACGCAGTATTTT. The full variable domain, in which reference TRBV5-1 and TRBJ2-3 provide the parts outside the CDR3, is KAGVTQTPRYLIKTRGQQVTLSCSPISGHRSVSWYQQTPGQGLQFLFEYFSETQRNKGNFPGRFSGRQFSNSRSEMNVSTLELGDSALYLCASSLEGGQTTATDTQYFGPGTRLTVL.